This T cell receptor beta chain originates from a study of technical replicates of blood from several donors. This CDR3 has 15 amino acids. In germline, CDR1 is SNHLY, CDR2 FYNNEI. V lost 3 bases, J lost 0 bases, and 9 bases lay in between. This table comes from immunoSEQ multiplex PCR, and its TCRdb copy is limited to in-frame clones, with some not included. The sample has roughly 90,000 clones; 90% to 96% are singletons. This clone is a singleton in its sample. Sequenced sample: T cells isolated from PBMCs. This TCR came from a human donor in good health. The chain uses TRBV2 and TRBJ1-5, with TRBD1 as a possible D gene (5 bases). CDR3 sequence (DNA): TGTGCCAGCAGTGACGGGGGGTATAGCAATCAGCCCCAGCATTTT. It yields the protein CASSDGGYSNQPQHF. The variable domain in full, completed from reference TRBV2 and TRBJ1-5, reads EPEVTQTPSHQVTQMGQEVILRCVPISNHLYFYWYRQILGQKVEFLVSFYNNEISEKSEIFDDQFSVERPDGSNFTLKIRSTKLEDSAMYFCASSDGGYSNQPQHFGDGTRLSIL.